These 5 T cell receptor beta chains were all obtained from the same sample, sequenced in a study of cytomegalovirus exposure and HLA in healthy donors. The PCR used 60 Vbeta and 13 Jbeta primers. The repertoire was sequenced with immunoSEQ multiplex PCR; TCRdb's copy has only in-frame clones and lacks some. The sample lists hundreds of thousands of clones, over 70% occurring once. Sequenced: PBMCs. The receptor source for this set is a boy under 10 years old in good health and CMV-seronegative.

The chain joins TRBV11-3 to TRBJ2-1; D remains unclear. Germline lookup yields CDR1 SGHNT and CDR2 YENEEA. CDR3 length: 14 residues. The V end was cut by 0 bases, the J end by 7 bases, with 10 bases between. The CDR3 protein is CASSLEGIMNEQFF. CDR3 in DNA: TGTGCCAGCAGCTTAGAGGGCATAATGAATGAGCAGTTCTTC. Variable domain in full (rest from reference TRBV11-3 and TRBJ2-1): EAGVVQSPRYKIIEKKQPVAFWCNPISGHNTLYWYLQNLGQGPELLIRYENEEAVDDSQLPKDRFSAERLKGVDSTLKIQPAELGDSAVYLCASSLEGIMNEQFFGPGTRLTVL.

V usage is TRBV5-1 and J usage is TRBJ2-5; TRBD1 matches 9 bases. CDR3 length equals 14 residues. Germline V gene sequence: CDR1 SGHRS, CDR2 YFSETQ. Trimming cost V 5 bases and J 5 bases; bases outside gene matches: 7. The CDR3 nucleotides read TGCGCCAGCAGAGTACAGGGGGCGCGGGAGACCCAGTACTTC. This gives the protein CASRVQGARETQYF.

The rearrangement links TRBV5-1 to TRBJ1-1; D may be TRBD1 (6 bases). CDR3 size: 14 residues. Trimming removed 0 bases from V and 4 bases from J, with 10 bases in between. In germline, CDR1 is SGHRS, CDR2 YFSETQ. CDR3 sequence (DNA): TGCGCCAGCAGCTTGGATGGGGGCGTCACTGAAGCTTTCTTT. Protein product: CASSLDGGVTEAFF. Together with reference TRBV5-1 and TRBJ1-1, the CDR3 gives the full variable domain: KAGVTQTPRYLIKTRGQQVTLSCSPISGHRSVSWYQQTPGQGLQFLFEYFSETQRNKGNFPGRFSGRQFSNSRSEMNVSTLELGDSALYLCASSLDGGVTEAFFGQGTRLTVV.

The J gene is TRBJ1-5, the V gene TRBV18; unclear D gene. The germline V and J ends were trimmed by 3 bases and 8 bases, with 11 bases remaining between them. Germline V gene data show CDR1 as KGHSH and CDR2 as LQKENI. CDR3 length: 13 residues. The CDR3 sequence is CASSPDRSEPQHF. The CDR3 region has the DNA TGTGCCAGCTCACCTGATCGATCGGAGCCCCAGCATTTT.

This clone was found once. Other DNA sequences from this sample encode an identical CDR3 as well. The V gene is TRBV5-6, the J gene TRBJ1-2; 8 nucleotides align to TRBD1. The germline V gene has CDR1 SGHDT and CDR2 YYEEEE. Trimming cost V 0 bases and J 4 bases; bases outside gene matches: 5. The CDR3 runs 15 residues. CDR3 loop: CASSLGTGPSYGYTF. For the CDR3, the DNA is TGTGCCAGCAGCTTGGGGACAGGGCCCAGCTATGGCTACACCTTC.